This T cell receptor (beta chain) was documented in a study of blood T cell repertoires in COVID-19. Looked up from germline, CDR1 is MNHEY and CDR2 is SVGAGI. This CDR3 comprises 14 residues. The trim removed 6 bases at V and 3 bases at J, leaving 3 bases unmatched. Assay: immunoSEQ multiplex PCR; the TCRdb copy retains only in-frame clones and omits some. The sample shows roughly 110,000 clones, over 60% of them seen only once. Seattle patient enrollment occurred during active infection, with longitudinal follow-up thereafter. This clonotype originated in a man older than 75 with COVID-19, enrolled during active disease. Specimen: peripheral blood. The J gene is TRBJ2-1, the V gene TRBV6-5; 9 nucleotides match TRBD2. CDR3 nucleotide sequence: TGTGCCAGCAGATGGACTAGCGTCTACAATGAGCAGTTCTTC. Protein sequence: CASRWTSVYNEQFF.